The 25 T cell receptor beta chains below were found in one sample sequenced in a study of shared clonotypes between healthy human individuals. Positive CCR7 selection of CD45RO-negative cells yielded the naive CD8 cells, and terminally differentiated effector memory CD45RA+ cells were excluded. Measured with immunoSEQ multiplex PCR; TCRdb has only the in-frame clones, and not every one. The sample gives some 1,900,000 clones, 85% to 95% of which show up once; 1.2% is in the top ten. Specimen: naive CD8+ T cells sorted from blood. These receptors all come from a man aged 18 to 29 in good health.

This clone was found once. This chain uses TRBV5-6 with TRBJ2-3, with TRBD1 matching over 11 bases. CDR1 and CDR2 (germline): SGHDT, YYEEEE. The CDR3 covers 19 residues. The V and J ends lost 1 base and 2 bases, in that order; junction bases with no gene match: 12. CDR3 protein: CASSLFRTGGRGDTDTQYF. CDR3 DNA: TGTGCCAGCAGCTTGTTCCGGACAGGGGGCCGAGGGGACACAGATACGCAGTATTTT.

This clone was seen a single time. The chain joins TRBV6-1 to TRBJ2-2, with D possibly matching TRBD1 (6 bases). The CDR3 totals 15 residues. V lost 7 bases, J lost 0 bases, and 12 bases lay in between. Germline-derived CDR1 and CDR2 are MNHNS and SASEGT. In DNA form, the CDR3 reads TGTGCCAGCATGACAGGCTACGCGAACACCGGGGAGCTGTTTTTT. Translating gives CASMTGYANTGELFF.

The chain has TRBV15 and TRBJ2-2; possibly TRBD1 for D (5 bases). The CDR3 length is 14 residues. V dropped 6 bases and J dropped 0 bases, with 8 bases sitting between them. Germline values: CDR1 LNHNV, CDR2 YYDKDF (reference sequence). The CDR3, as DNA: TGTGCCACCAGTGACAGCGCGAACACCGGGGAGCTGTTTTTT. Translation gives CATSDSANTGELFF.

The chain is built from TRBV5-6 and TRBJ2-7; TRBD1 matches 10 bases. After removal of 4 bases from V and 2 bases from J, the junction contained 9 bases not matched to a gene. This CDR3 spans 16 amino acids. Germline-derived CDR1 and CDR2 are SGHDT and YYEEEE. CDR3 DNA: TGTGCCAGCAGCCCACTGGGGGGGACAGGGGCCTACGAGCAGTACTTC. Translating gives CASSPLGGTGAYEQYF.

CDR3 in amino acids: CASHGGNEQFF. The CDR3 nucleotides are TGTGCCAGCCACGGAGGGAATGAGCAGTTCTTC. The V gene is TRBV27, the J gene TRBJ2-1, with D perhaps TRBD2 (6 bases). CDR3 size: 11 residues. The V and J ends lost 8 bases and 7 bases respectively, with 9 bases between them. In germline, CDR1 is MNHEY, CDR2 SMNVEV (reference sequence).

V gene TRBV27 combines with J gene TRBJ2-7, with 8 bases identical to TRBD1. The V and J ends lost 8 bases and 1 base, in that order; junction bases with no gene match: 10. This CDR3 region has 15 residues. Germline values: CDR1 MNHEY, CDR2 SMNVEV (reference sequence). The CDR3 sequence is CASRGMGTGSYEQYF. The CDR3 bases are TGTGCCAGCCGGGGGATGGGGACAGGTTCCTACGAGCAGTACTTC.

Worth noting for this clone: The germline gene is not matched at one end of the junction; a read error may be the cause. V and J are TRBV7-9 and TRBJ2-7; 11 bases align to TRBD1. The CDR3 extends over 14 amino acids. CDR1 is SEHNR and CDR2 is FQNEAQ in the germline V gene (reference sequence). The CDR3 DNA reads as TGTGCCAGCAGTTTAGGGACAGGGGGTAAGGAGCAGTACTTC. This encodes CASSLGTGGKEQYF. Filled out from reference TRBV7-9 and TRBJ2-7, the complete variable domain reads DTGVSQNPRHKITKRGQNVTFRCDPISEHNRLYWYRQTLGQGPEFLTYFQNEAQLEKSRLLSDRFSAERPKGSFSTLEIQRTEQGDSAMYLCASSLGTGGKEQYFGPGTRLTVT.

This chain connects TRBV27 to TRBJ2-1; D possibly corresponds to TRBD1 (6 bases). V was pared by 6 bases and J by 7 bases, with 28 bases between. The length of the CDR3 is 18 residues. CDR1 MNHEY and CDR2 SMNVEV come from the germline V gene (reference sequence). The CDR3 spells CASSPRGRLSSTGNEQFF. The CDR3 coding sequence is TGTGCCAGCAGCCCCAGGGGACGACTATCCTCAACAGGGAATGAGCAGTTCTTC.

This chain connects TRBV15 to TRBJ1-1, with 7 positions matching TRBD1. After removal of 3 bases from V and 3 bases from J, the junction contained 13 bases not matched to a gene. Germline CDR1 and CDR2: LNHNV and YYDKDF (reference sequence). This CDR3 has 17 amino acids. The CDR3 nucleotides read TGTGCCACCAGCAGGGAGACCCGGGGCCAGGGGGACACTGAAGCTTTCTTT. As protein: CATSRETRGQGDTEAFF.

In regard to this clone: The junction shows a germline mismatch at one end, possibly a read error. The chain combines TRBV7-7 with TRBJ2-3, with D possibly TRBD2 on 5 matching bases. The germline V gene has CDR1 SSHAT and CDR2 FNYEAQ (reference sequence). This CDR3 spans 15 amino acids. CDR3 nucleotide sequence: TGTGCTAGCAGCTTAGAACTAGATAGCACAGATACGCAGTATTTT. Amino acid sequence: CASSLELDSTDTQYF.

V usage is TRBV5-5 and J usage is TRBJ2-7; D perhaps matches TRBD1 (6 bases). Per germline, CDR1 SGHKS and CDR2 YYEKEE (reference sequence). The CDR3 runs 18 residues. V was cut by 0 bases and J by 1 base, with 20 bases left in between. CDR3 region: CASSLDGLQGLASYEQYF. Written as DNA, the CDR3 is TGTGCCAGCAGCTTGGATGGGCTACAGGGATTGGCGTCCTACGAGCAGTACTTC.

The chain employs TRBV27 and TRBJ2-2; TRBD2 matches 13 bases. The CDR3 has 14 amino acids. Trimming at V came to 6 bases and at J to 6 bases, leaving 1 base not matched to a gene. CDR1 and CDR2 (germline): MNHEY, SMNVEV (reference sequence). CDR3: CASRLAGGSGELFF. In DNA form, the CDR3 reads TGTGCCAGCAGACTAGCGGGAGGGTCCGGGGAGCTGTTTTTT.

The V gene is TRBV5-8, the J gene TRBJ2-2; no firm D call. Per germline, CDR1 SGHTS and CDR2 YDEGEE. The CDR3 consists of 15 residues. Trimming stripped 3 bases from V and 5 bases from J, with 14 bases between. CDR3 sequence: CASSWVLIGTGELFF. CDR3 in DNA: TGTGCCAGCAGCTGGGTTTTAATCGGGACCGGGGAGCTGTTTTTT.

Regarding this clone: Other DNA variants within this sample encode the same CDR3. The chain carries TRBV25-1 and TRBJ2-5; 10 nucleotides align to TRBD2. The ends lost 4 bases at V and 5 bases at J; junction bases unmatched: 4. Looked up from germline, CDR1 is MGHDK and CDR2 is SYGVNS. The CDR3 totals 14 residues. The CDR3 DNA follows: TGTGCCAGCAGTGGCCTAGCGGGGGTGGAGACCCAGTACTTC. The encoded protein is CASSGLAGVETQYF.

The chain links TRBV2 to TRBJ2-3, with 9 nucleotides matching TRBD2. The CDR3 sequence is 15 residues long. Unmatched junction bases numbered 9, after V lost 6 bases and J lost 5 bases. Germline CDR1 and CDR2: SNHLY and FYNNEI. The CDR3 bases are TGTGCCAGCAGGATAGCGGGGGAGCCCCGAGATACGCAGTATTTT. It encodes CASRIAGEPRDTQYF.

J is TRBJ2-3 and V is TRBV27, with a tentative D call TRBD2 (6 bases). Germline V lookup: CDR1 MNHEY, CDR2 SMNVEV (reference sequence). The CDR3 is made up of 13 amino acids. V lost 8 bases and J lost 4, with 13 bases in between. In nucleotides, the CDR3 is TGTGCCAGCCTGGGGGGTTTCGCAGATACGCAGTATTTT. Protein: CASLGGFADTQYF.

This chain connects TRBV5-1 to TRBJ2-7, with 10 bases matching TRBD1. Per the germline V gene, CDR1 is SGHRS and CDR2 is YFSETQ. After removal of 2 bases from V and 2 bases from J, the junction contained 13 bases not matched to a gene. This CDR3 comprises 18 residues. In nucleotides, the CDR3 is TGCGCCAGCAGCTTCGGGACAGGGGAGAAAATAAGGACCTACGAGCAGTACTTC. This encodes CASSFGTGEKIRTYEQYF.

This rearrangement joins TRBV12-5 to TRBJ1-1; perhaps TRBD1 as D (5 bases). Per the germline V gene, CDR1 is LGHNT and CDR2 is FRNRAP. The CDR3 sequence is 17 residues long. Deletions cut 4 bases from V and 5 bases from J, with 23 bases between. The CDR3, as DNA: TGTGCTAGTGGTTCACCATCAGCCGCCAGGGCGGTTACTGAAGCTTTCTTT. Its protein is CASGSPSAARAVTEAFF.

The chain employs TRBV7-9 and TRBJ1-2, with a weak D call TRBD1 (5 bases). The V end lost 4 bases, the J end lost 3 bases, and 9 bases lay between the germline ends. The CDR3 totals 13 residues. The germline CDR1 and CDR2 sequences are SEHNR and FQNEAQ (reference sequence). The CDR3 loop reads CASSSRVDYGYTF. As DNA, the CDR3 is TGTGCCAGCAGCTCCAGGGTTGACTATGGCTACACCTTC.

The DNA of the CDR3 is TGTGCCAGCAGCTTAGATTTGAAAACAGCCCTGGCGACTAATGAAAAACTGTTTTTT. Its translation: CASSLDLKTALATNEKLFF. The chain employs TRBV7-2 and TRBJ1-4; D ambiguous. V shed 1 base and J shed 2 bases, with 20 bases lying between them. This CDR3 region has 19 residues. Germline CDR1 reads SGHTA; CDR2 reads FQGNSA.

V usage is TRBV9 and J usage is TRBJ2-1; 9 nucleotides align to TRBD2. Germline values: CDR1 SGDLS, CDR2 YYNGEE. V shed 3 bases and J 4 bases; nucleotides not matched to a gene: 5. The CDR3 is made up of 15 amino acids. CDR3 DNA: TGTGCCAGCAGCGAACAAGCGGGGGGTTACAATGAGCAGTTCTTC. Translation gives CASSEQAGGYNEQFF.

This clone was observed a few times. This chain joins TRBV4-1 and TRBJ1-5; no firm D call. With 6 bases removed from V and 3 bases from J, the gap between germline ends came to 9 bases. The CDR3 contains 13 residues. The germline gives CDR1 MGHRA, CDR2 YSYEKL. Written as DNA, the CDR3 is TGCGCCAGCAGTCGGCAGGTCAATCAGCCCCAGCATTTT. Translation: CASSRQVNQPQHF.

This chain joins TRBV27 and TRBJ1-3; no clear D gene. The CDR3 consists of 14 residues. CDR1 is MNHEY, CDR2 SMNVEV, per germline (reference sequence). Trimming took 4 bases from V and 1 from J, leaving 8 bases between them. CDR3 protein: CASSSTVSGNTIYF. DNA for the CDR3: TGTGCCAGCAGTTCCACAGTGTCTGGAAACACCATATATTTT.

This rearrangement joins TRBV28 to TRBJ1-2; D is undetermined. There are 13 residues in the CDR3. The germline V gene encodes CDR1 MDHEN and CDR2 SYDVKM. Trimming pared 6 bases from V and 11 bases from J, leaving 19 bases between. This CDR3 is CASSPNYPRFYTF. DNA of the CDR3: TGTGCCAGCAGCCCGAACTATCCGCGGTTTTACACCTTC.

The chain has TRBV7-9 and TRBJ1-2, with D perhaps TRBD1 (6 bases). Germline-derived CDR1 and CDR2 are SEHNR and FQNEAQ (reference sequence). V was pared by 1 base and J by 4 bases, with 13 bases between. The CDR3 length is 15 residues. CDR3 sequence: CASSLDGGQVYGYTF. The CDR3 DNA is TGTGCCAGCAGCTTAGACGGGGGCCAAGTCTATGGCTACACCTTC.